Presented here are 28 T cell receptor beta chains from one specimen sequenced in a study of CD8 T cells in ankylosing spondylitis. General observations from the study: One TCR beta motif, made up of several highly homologous variants, appeared characteristic of ankylosing spondylitis blood.

TCRdb reanalysed the 5' RACE reads using MiXCR and keeps one entry per CDR3 protein. This table has approximately 520,000 distinct CDR3 sequences, about 5.7% appearing once. Their cognate antigens are unknown. The specimen sequenced was blood, either unsorted or a sorted T cell fraction (not recorded which). These TCRs come from a male donor with ankylosing spondylitis.

This clonotype came up many times. The chain combines TRBV18 with TRBJ2-7; 8 positions agree with TRBD1. The CDR3 is 13 amino acids. The germline V gene has CDR1 KGHSH and CDR2 LQKENI. Trimming took 6 bases from V and 6 from J; bases not matched to a gene: 7. CDR3 region: CASSTDRDGEQYF. The CDR3, as DNA: TGTGCCAGCTCGACGGACAGGGACGGCGAGCAGTACTTC.

This clonotype has ten or more counts. The rearrangement uses TRBV24-1 and TRBJ2-5; D unclear. Trimming took off 5 bases at V and 1 base at J, with 7 bases between the two ends. This CDR3 contains 13 residues. The germline V gene has CDR1 KGHDR and CDR2 SFDVKD. For the CDR3, the DNA is TGTGCCACCAGTGTAGGGTCCCAAGAGACCCAGTACTTC. This translates into CATSVGSQETQYF.

This clonotype appeared many times. The chain links TRBV6-6 to TRBJ1-1, with D possibly matching TRBD1 (5 bases). V lost 0 bases and J 8 bases, leaving 10 bases between the germline ends. The CDR3 is 13 residues long. From germline, CDR1 is MNHNY and CDR2 SVGAGI (reference sequence). CDR3 in amino acids: CASSYSGTQEAFF. CDR3 bases: TGTGCCAGCAGTTACTCCGGGACGCAGGAAGCTTTCTTT.

The chain has TRBV6-2 or TRBV6-3 and TRBJ2-2, with unresolved D. V was clipped by 4 bases and J by 1 base, with 16 bases between them. The CDR3 sequence is 17 residues long. Germline V gene data show CDR1 as MNHEY and CDR2 as SVGEGT. The CDR3 here is CASSFPGRLGNTGELFF. CDR3 bases: TGTGCCAGCAGTTTCCCTGGCCGGCTTGGGAACACCGGGGAGCTGTTTTTT.

The table lists this clonotype with many counts. This chain uses TRBV9 with TRBJ2-2; D perhaps matches TRBD1 (5 bases). Trimming removed 4 bases at V and 1 base at J, with 17 bases between. CDR3 length: 17 amino acids. Per the germline V gene, CDR1 is SGDLS and CDR2 is YYNGEE. The CDR3 DNA is TGTGCCAGCAGCCCGGTGGGGCAGCTACAGAACACCGGGGAGCTGTTTTTT. This sequence encodes CASSPVGQLQNTGELFF.

This clonotype was counted at least ten times. V usage is TRBV18 and J usage is TRBJ2-7, with a weak D call TRBD1 (6 bases). Germline loops: CDR1 KGHSH, CDR2 LQKENI. The CDR3 is 15 residues long. V shed 3 bases and J shed 7 bases, with 19 bases lying between them. CDR3 loop: CASSPFRNRAEEQYF. The DNA for the CDR3 is TGTGCCAGCTCACCTTTCCGGAACAGGGCCGAGGAGCAGTACTTC.

This clonotype was counted many times. The chain combines TRBV12-3 or TRBV12-4 with TRBJ1-2; D gene ambiguous. With 6 bases removed from V and 4 bases from J, the gap between germline ends came to 3 bases. The CDR3 has 10 amino acids. DNA of the CDR3: TGTGCCAGCAGCCCCTATGGCTACACCTTC. Amino acid sequence: CASSPYGYTF.

This clonotype was seen more than once but under ten times. The chain joins TRBV7-2 to TRBJ1-3; D ambiguous. V lost 5 bases, J lost 5 bases, and 7 bases lay in between. In germline, CDR1 is SGHTA, CDR2 FQGNSA. The CDR3 is made up of 12 amino acids. The CDR3 loop reads CASSLHRNTIYF. Written as DNA, the CDR3 is TGTGCCAGCAGCCTCCATCGAAACACCATATATTTT.

This clonotype was seen only a few times. The V and J genes are TRBV12-3 or TRBV12-4 and TRBJ2-5; 11 bases line up with TRBD2. The CDR3 covers 19 residues. J lost 0 bases, V lost 3 bases, and 12 bases had no gene match. The CDR3 protein is CASSLGLAGGPGYQETQYF. CDR3 sequence (DNA): TGTGCCAGCAGTTTGGGGTTAGCGGGAGGGCCAGGCTACCAAGAGACCCAGTACTTC.

This clonotype has ten or more counts. The J gene is TRBJ2-5, the V gene TRBV12-3 or TRBV12-4; D is unclear. V shed 3 bases and J shed 4 bases, with 15 bases lying between them. The CDR3 extends over 15 amino acids. CDR3 coding DNA: TGTGCCAGCAGTTTCCCCCGGACCTTCAGAGAGACCCAGTACTTC. This translates into CASSFPRTFRETQYF.

This clonotype was recorded at least ten times. V is TRBV4-3 and J is TRBJ2-5; a possible D gene is TRBD2 (6 bases). The CDR3 totals 14 residues. From germline, CDR1 is LGHNA and CDR2 YSLEER. V was trimmed by 1 base and J by 7 bases, leaving 13 bases between them. This CDR3 is CASSQVTGGATQYF. CDR3 DNA: TGCGCCAGCAGCCAAGTTACAGGAGGGGCGACCCAGTACTTC.

Many counts were recorded for this clonotype. The chain links TRBV28 to TRBJ2-1; D might be TRBD2 (5 bases). Per the germline V gene, CDR1 is MDHEN and CDR2 is SYDVKM. The CDR3 has 14 amino acids. Between the trimmed V and J ends, which lost 5 bases and 7 bases, there was a span of 15 bases. This CDR3 reads CASSRGLWQNEQFF. In DNA form, the CDR3 reads TGTGCCAGCAGTCGTGGACTTTGGCAGAATGAGCAGTTCTTC.

In this sample, this clonotype turned up many times. The gene calls are TRBV6-1 and TRBJ1-1; the match to TRBD1 covers 8 bases. Germline loops: CDR1 MNHNS, CDR2 SASEGT. With V trimmed by 4 bases and J by 4 bases, 5 bases remained unmatched. This CDR3 has 14 amino acids. The CDR3 region is CASSVSGGFTEAFF. For the CDR3, the DNA is TGTGCCAGCAGTGTATCAGGGGGCTTCACTGAAGCTTTCTTT.

The chain carries TRBV2 and TRBJ1-4; TRBD1 might be the D (5 bases). The CDR3 sequence is 12 residues long. CDR1 and CDR2 from the germline V gene are SNHLY and FYNNEI. V was clipped by 3 bases and J by 8 bases, with 7 bases between them. The CDR3 here is CASSEQGEKLFF. The CDR3 DNA follows: TGTGCCAGCAGTGAGCAGGGAGAAAAACTGTTTTTT.

This clonotype was counted many times. The rearrangement links TRBV4-2 to TRBJ2-5; D is possibly TRBD1 or TRBD2 (6 bases each). Germline-derived CDR1 and CDR2 are LGHNA and YNFKEQ. This CDR3 has 18 residues. Trimming cost V 2 bases and J 5 bases, with 24 bases left between them. The DNA for the CDR3 is TGTGCCAGCAGCCAAACCCCCCACGGCCGGGGGCTAGGGGAGACCCAGTACTTC. Its translation is CASSQTPHGRGLGETQYF.

This clonotype was counted many times. The chain has TRBV6-2 or TRBV6-3 and TRBJ1-5; 8 bases are shared with TRBD1. The germline V gene has CDR1 MNHEY and CDR2 SVGEGT. CDR3 size: 16 residues. With 3 bases clipped from V and 0 bases from J, the junction kept 4 bases outside the gene matches. The CDR3 region is CASSYVTGVSNQPQHF. CDR3 nucleotides: TGTGCCAGCAGTTATGTGACAGGGGTTAGCAATCAGCCCCAGCATTTT.

At least ten counts were recorded for this clonotype. The V gene is TRBV7-2, the J gene TRBJ1-1; no clear D gene. Germline assignment: CDR1 SGHTA and CDR2 FQGNSA. There are 14 residues in the CDR3. Trimming left V 3 bases short and J 0 bases short, with 8 bases between. CDR3 protein: CASSFQIMNTEAFF. CDR3 nucleotide sequence: TGTGCCAGCAGCTTCCAAATAATGAACACTGAAGCTTTCTTT.

This clonotype occurred a few times. The chain is built from TRBV7-9 and TRBJ1-1; tentatively, D is TRBD1 (5 bases). The CDR3 loop spans 15 amino acids. Trimming removed 1 base at V and 5 bases at J, with 14 bases between. Germline-derived CDR1 and CDR2 are SEHNR and FQNEAQ (reference sequence). The CDR3 reads CASSLVLRGETEAFF. The CDR3 bases are TGTGCCAGCAGCTTAGTTCTTCGGGGGGAGACTGAAGCTTTCTTT.

This clonotype was detected ten times or more. The chain employs TRBV7-9 and TRBJ1-6; D gene ambiguous. CDR1 and CDR2 (germline): SEHNR, FQNEAQ (reference sequence). The V end was cut by 6 bases, the J end by 0 bases, with 9 bases between. There are 15 residues in the CDR3. In DNA form, the CDR3 reads TGTGCCAGCAGGAACAGAAGCTCCTATAATTCACCCCTCCACTTT. Its translation is CASRNRSSYNSPLHF. The full variable domain, in which reference TRBV7-9 and TRBJ1-6 provide the parts outside the CDR3, is DTGVSQNPRHKITKRGQNVTFRCDPISEHNRLYWYRQTLGQGPEFLTYFQNEAQLEKSRLLSDRFSAERPKGSFSTLEIQRTEQGDSAMYLCASRNRSSYNSPLHFGNGTRLTVT.

The rearrangement links TRBV27 to TRBJ2-7; TRBD2 matches 9 bases. Germline CDR1 and CDR2: MNHEY and SMNVEV (reference sequence). J was trimmed by 0 bases and V by 5 bases; bases with no gene match: 8. The CDR3 contains 16 residues. CDR3 protein: CASSPLSGRPSYEQYF. DNA of the CDR3: TGTGCCAGCAGTCCTTTAAGCGGGAGGCCCTCCTACGAGCAGTACTTC.

The V gene is TRBV6-5, the J gene TRBJ2-3, with 11 bases that match TRBD2. The V gene end was trimmed by 2 bases and the J gene end by 2 bases; junction bases not matched to a gene: 6. The germline V gene encodes CDR1 MNHEY and CDR2 SVGAGI. The CDR3 has 17 amino acids. The DNA for the CDR3 is TGTGCCAGCAGTTACCTTGCTAGCGGGGGGTACACAGATACGCAGTATTTT. Its protein product is CASSYLASGGYTDTQYF.

In this sample, this clonotype turned up many times. The chain has TRBV15 and TRBJ1-4; D might be TRBD1 (6 bases). V was pared by 0 bases and J by 4 bases, with 12 bases between. Germline V gives CDR1 LNHNV, CDR2 YYDKDF (reference sequence). This CDR3 is built from 16 residues. The CDR3 DNA sequence: TGTGCCACCAGCAGAGATCCCAGGGGAAATAATGAAAAACTGTTTTTT. Encoded protein: CATSRDPRGNNEKLFF.

This clonotype was seen only a few times. This chain connects TRBV7-2 to TRBJ2-7; D is possibly TRBD2 (5 bases). CDR1 and CDR2 (germline): SGHTA, FQGNSA. V gave up 0 bases and J gave up 7 bases, with 16 bases separating them. There are 15 residues in the CDR3. The CDR3 nucleotides are TGTGCCAGCAGCTTAGCGGCGGGCAGAACTAGGGAGCAGTACTTC. Residues: CASSLAAGRTREQYF.

This clonotype was counted many times. The rearrangement uses TRBV5-1 and TRBJ1-1; D call uncertain. CDR1 is SGHRS and CDR2 is YFSETQ in the germline V gene. The CDR3 is 15 residues long. V was shortened by 0 bases and J by 0 bases, with 9 bases between the two germline ends. Here the CDR3 reads CASSLGAGMNTEAFF. The CDR3 nucleotides read TGCGCCAGCAGCTTGGGGGCAGGTATGAACACTGAAGCTTTCTTT.

The gene calls are TRBV5-1 and TRBJ2-1; 10 bases line up with TRBD1. Trimming at V came to 2 bases and at J to 8 bases, leaving 7 bases not matched to a gene. Germline loops: CDR1 SGHRS, CDR2 YFSETQ. This CDR3 region has 15 residues. The CDR3: CASSFGDRGNHEQFF. Written as DNA, the CDR3 is TGCGCCAGCAGCTTTGGGGACAGGGGAAACCATGAGCAGTTCTTC.

The rearrangement joins TRBV28 to TRBJ1-2; D perhaps matches TRBD1 (5 bases). Germline V gene lookup returns CDR1 MDHEN and CDR2 SYDVKM. V was cut by 7 bases and J by 10 bases, with 19 bases left in between. The CDR3 has 13 amino acids. Here the CDR3 DNA reads TGTGCCAGCACCCCGGGACGCTCGATAGCCTACACCTTC. This encodes CASTPGRSIAYTF.

In its sample, this clonotype was seen many times. The chain couples TRBV29-1 to TRBJ2-7; D assignment may be TRBD1 or TRBD2 (7 bases each). Looked up from germline, CDR1 is SQVTM and CDR2 is ANQGSEA. The CDR3 runs to 14 residues. Trimming removed 7 bases at V and 6 bases at J, with 22 bases between. The CDR3 nucleotides are TGCAGCGCCCGGAGCGGGACAGTGGGATTCGAGCAGTACTTC. It translates to CSARSGTVGFEQYF.

Here the CDR3 DNA reads TGTGCCAGCAGCCACCTTCAGAGGGGCGAATACTTC. Encoded protein: CASSHLQRGEYF. The chain carries TRBV3-1 and TRBJ2-5; D is possibly TRBD1 or TRBD2 (5 bases each). Germline V CDR1 and CDR2: LGHDT, YNNKEL (reference sequence). Trimming took off 3 bases at V and 14 bases at J, with 16 bases between the two ends. The CDR3 loop spans 12 amino acids.